This TCR beta chain was sequenced in a study of shared clonotypes between healthy human individuals. Of note for this clone: As yet, its antigen is unknown.

Sorted-subset replicate PCRs used 200 ng DNA, some 30,000 T cell genomes. Some clones are missing from TCRdb's copy, which holds only in-frame ones; the method was immunoSEQ multiplex PCR. The sample shows approximately 640,000 clones, less than 80% of them seen only once. The study, taken as a whole, reports: A handful of donors held 4.5% to 5% of naive CD4 clonotypes in common. Sampling covered nothing but blood. Tissue TCR repertoires likely differ from those found in blood. The genetic and exposure-history diversity represented was limited by few donors.

Sample: memory CD4+ T cells sorted from blood. The subset was: CD45RA-negative fraction. The clonotype originates from a woman in her twenties or thirties in good health.

The CDR3 loop reads CASSYSTGGHEQYF. Written as DNA, the CDR3 is TGTGCCAGCAGTTACTCGACAGGGGGCCACGAGCAGTACTTC. The genes are TRBV6-5 and TRBJ2-7, with 10 bases that match TRBD1. J gave up 5 bases and V 0 bases, and 1 base lay outside the gene matches. The CDR3 extends over 14 amino acids. From germline, CDR1 is MNHEY and CDR2 SVGAGI.